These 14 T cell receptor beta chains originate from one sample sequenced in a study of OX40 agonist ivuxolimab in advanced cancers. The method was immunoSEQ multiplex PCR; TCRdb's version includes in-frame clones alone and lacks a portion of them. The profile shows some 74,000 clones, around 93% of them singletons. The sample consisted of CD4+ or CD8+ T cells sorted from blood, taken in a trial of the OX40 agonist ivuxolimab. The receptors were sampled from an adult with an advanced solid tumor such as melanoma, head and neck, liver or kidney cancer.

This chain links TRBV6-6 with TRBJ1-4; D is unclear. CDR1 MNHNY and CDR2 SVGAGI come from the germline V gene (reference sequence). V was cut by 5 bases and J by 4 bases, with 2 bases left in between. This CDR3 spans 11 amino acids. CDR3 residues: CASSHNEKLFF. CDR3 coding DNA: TGTGCCAGCAGTCATAATGAAAAACTGTTTTTT.

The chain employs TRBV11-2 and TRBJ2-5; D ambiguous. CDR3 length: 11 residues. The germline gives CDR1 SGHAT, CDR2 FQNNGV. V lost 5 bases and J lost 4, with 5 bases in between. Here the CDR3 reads CASSTTETQYF. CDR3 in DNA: TGTGCCAGCAGCACAACAGAGACCCAGTACTTC.

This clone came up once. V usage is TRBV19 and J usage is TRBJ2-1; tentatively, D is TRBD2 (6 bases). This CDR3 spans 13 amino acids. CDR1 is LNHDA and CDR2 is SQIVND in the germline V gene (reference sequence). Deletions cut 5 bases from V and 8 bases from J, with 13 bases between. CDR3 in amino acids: CASSRGSGYEQFF. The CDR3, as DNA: TGTGCCAGTAGTCGGGGGTCCGGGTATGAGCAGTTCTTC.

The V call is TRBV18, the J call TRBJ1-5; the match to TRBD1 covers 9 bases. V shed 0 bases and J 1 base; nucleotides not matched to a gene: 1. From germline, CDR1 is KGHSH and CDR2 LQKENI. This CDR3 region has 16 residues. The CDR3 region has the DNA TGTGCCAGCTCACCACCGGGACAGGGAAGCAATCAGCCCCAGCATTTT. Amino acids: CASSPPGQGSNQPQHF.

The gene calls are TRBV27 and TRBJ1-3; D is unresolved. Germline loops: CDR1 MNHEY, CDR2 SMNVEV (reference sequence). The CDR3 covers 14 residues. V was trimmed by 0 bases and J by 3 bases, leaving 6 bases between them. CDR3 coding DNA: TGTGCCAGCAGTTTATCAGGGCTTGGAAACACCATATATTTT. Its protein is CASSLSGLGNTIYF.

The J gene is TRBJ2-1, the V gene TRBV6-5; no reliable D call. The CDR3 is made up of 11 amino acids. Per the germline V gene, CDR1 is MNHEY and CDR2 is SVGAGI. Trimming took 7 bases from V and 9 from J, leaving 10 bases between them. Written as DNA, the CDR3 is TGTGCCAGCACCCTAGGTCTTGAGCAGTTCTTC. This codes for CASTLGLEQFF.

The CDR3 loop reads CASSLARVEYEQYF. The DNA of the CDR3 is TGTGCCAGCAGCTTAGCCAGGGTTGAGTACGAGCAGTACTTC. The V gene is TRBV11-2, the J gene TRBJ2-7; possible D gene TRBD1, 5 bases. The CDR3 sequence is 14 residues long. Germline CDR1 is SGHAT and CDR2 is FQNNGV. Trimming pared 1 base from V and 4 bases from J, leaving 11 bases between.

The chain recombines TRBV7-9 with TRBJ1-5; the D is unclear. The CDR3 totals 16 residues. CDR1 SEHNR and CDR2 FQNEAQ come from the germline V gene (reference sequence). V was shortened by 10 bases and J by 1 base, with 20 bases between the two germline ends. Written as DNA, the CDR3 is TGTGCCAACCAGAAGAAGGGATTTTCGAGCAATCAGCCCCAGCATTTT. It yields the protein CANQKKGFSSNQPQHF.

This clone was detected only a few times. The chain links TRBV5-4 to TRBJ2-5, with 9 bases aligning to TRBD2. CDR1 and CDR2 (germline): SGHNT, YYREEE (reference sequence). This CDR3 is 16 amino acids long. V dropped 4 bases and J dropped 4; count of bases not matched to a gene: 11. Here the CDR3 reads CASSNPTIAGAETQYF. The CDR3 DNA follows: TGTGCCAGCAGCAACCCTACAATAGCGGGGGCAGAGACCCAGTACTTC.

The CDR3: CASSNSGTGGDGELFF. For the CDR3, the DNA is TGTGCCAGCAGCAACTCCGGGACAGGGGGGGACGGGGAGCTGTTTTTT. The chain recombines TRBV7-2 with TRBJ2-2, with 11 positions matching TRBD1. Germline CDR1 and CDR2: SGHTA and FQGNSA. The length of the CDR3 is 16 residues. J was trimmed by 7 bases and V by 5 bases; bases with no gene match: 9. Complete variable domain (other parts from reference TRBV7-2 and TRBJ2-2): GAGVSQSPSNKVTEKGKDVELRCDPISGHTALYWYRQSLGQGLEFLIYFQGNSAPDKSGLPSDRFSAERTGGSVSTLTIQRTQQEDSAVYLCASSNSGTGGDGELFFGEGSRLTVL.

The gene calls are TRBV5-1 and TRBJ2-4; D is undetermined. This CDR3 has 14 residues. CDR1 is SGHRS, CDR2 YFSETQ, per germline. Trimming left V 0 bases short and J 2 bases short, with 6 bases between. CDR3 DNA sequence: TGCGCCAGCAGCTTGGAGGGAACCAAAAACATTCAGTACTTC. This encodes CASSLEGTKNIQYF.

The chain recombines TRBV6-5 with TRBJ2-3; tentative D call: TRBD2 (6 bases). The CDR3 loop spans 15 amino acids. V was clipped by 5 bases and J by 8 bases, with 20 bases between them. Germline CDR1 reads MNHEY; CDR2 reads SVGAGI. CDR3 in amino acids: CASSNRDSGWGTQYF. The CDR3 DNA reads TGTGCCAGCAGTAACCGGGACTCCGGTTGGGGTACGCAGTATTTT.

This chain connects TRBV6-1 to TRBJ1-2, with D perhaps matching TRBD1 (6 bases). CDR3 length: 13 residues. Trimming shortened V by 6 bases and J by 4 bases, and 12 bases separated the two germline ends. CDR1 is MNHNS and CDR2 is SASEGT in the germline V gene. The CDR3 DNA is TGTGCCAGCAGCGCCCGGGACACCTATGGCTACACCTTC. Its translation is CASSARDTYGYTF.

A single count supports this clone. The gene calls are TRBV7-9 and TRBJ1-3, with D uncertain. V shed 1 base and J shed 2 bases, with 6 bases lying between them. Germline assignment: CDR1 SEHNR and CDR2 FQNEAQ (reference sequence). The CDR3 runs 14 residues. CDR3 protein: CASSLDRAGNTIYF. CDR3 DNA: TGTGCCAGCAGCTTAGACCGTGCTGGAAACACCATATATTTT.